This T cell receptor (beta chain) emerged from a study of shared clonotypes between healthy human individuals (dated by TCRdb to 2018 to 2021). Broadly, across the study: A few men and a couple of women, aged 18 to 49 years, made up the cohort. For each donor, CD4 naive and CD4 memory were each run on three plates, CD8 naive on two plates, and CD8 memory on one plate. To estimate repertoire size and how much clonotypes are shared between individuals, the study performed deep sequencing of blood TCR repertoires from 4 to 6 healthy adults. Different laboratories and diverse techniques were used to prepare libraries and sequence TCR repertoires, to increase sequencing depth and limit assay-specific biases. Each donor's leukapheresis produced roughly between roughly 0.94 and 9.5 billion PBMCs.

Using the deep immunoSEQ assay, TCR CDR3 regions were amplified from genomic DNA by multiplex PCR. For each cell subset, the extracted genomic DNA was distributed evenly across all wells of several immunoSEQ 96-well plates, and each plate served as one replicate. Each replicate PCR for sorted subsets received 150 to 250 ng genomic DNA, equal to tens of thousands of T cell genomes. The purified libraries were quantified using a Qubit 3.0 fluorometer, sized with a Bioanalyzer 2100, and then quantified again using the KAPA Library Quantification kit. Every immunoSEQ 96-well plate was sequenced on a separate single-read 150-cycle Illumina NextSeq 550 flow cell. For the original study's pipeline: Because the immunoSEQ output held only junctional sequences and lacked quality scores, the filtering could not match the filtering applied to full-length reads. Sequences were annotated with PyIR, a Python wrapper for IgBLAST v1.9, and V/J genes and CDR3 were assigned using IMGT germline references. Reads were filtered out if the reads had weak V/J assignments (E-value above 1e-6), no CDR3, stop codons, out-of-frame junctions, or ambiguous translated residues. V3J clonotypes were defined by identical inferred V gene, J gene, and CDR3 amino acid sequence. The percentage overlap between two repertoires was calculated by dividing the number of shared unique clonotypes by the size of the smaller repertoire. RTK rarefaction, the Chao1 estimator, and Recon v2.1 estimates of unobserved clonotypes were used to assess repertoire richness. OLGA was used to compute generation probabilities for all TCRbeta clonotypes that the gDNA method yielded from a handful of donors. Here the immuneACCESS table is served through TCRdb, limited to in-frame sequences with V and J called. Missing clones are a known gap in these copies; in checked studies unresolved V genes cover under half, and the rest lacks a known reason. V and J calls plus clone size are reproduced from that table; the DNA served to infer D and trimming. The table for this sample lists 1.5 million to 1.9 million clones; 95% to 99% of them were counted only once. The ten largest clonotypes hold about 0.4% of the sample.

The study at large found these results: Naive subsets generally had larger estimated clonotype richness than memory subsets did. Only blood was sampled, and tissue TCR repertoires likely differ from those in blood. Because the study included a small number of donors, the genetic and exposure-history diversity represented was limited. Even with the large sequencing depth, rarefaction of the sorted-subset datasets indicated that sequencing was incomplete. Clonotypes shared by all four sorted-subset donors showed higher generation probabilities than non-shared clonotypes. Across a handful of donors, about 5% of naive CD4, around 3.5% of naive CD8, roughly 2.3% of memory CD4, and 0.3% to 0.45% of memory CD8 clonotypes were shared. Pairwise subsampling indicated that sequencing depth was expected to affect the degree of clonotype sharing among donors.

In regard to this clone: The antigen it recognizes is unknown. No clone much larger than this one lies a single base away; base qualities are absent.

For this chain, trimming is 0 bases at the V end and 0 bases at the J end, and the number of junction bases without a gene match is 6. The CDR3 runs 17 amino acids, cysteine and phenylalanine included. Of all the DNA, just the CDR3 is kept, 51 bases in frame from base 1. The germline V gene gives CDR1 as SGHRS and CDR2 as YFSETQ. The donors were healthy, HIV-negative adults with no recently reported acute infections or vaccinations. Every donor was a Caucasian adult residing in Nashville, Tennessee, USA. Magnetic negative selection was used to enrich CD4+ T cells, after which naive cells were positively selected on CD45RA and the negative fraction became the memory subset. After blood collection by leukapheresis, PBMCs were isolated using Ficoll-Histopaque density gradient centrifugation and then cryopreserved in the vapor phase of liquid nitrogen. Analytical flow cytometry was used to check the purity and quantity of every magnetically sorted T cell population. From each sorted fraction, genomic DNA was isolated and quantified by UV absorbance on a Nanodrop 2000c.

This clonotype was obtained from a man aged 30-40 years in good health. The sample taken for sequencing was naive CD4+ T cells sorted from blood. In the paper's terms, the cell subset or site label means: CD45RA+ positively selected. This sequence uses TRBV5-1 and TRBJ1-3, and TRBD1 matches 7 of the central bases. The DNA sequence reads TGCGCCAGCAGCTTGGAGGCAGGGGGAATCTCTGGAAACACCATATATTTT. It translates to CASSLEAGGISGNTIYF.